Listed below are T cell receptor beta chains from one sample, sequenced in a study of CD8 T cells in ankylosing spondylitis. TCRdb re-derived calls from the 5' RACE reads in MiXCR, one entry per CDR3 protein. The repertoire holds some 250,000 distinct CDR3 sequences, with about 9.1% as singletons. Sequencing used blood, either unsorted or a sorted T cell fraction (not recorded which). Source of these receptors: a male donor with ankylosing spondylitis or in good health (not recorded which). The CDR3 runs from the conserved cysteine through the conserved F or W. The D gene is left open where the match is weak. For some rows the clone size is stated as once, few or many, or as a class when expanded; others skip it.

d_gene: .; abundance: many; v_gene: TRBV6-2/TRBV6-3; j_gene: TRBJ2-4; CDR3nt: TGTGCCAGCAGTGCCCGGGAACCCAAAGCCAAAAACATTCAGTACTTC; CDR3aa: CASSAREPKAKNIQYF
d_gene: TRBD1; abundance: .; v_gene: TRBV11-2; j_gene: TRBJ2-3; CDR3nt: TGTGCCAGCAGCTTGGGCTTGGACAGGACCACAGATACGCAGTATTTT; CDR3aa: CASSLGLDRTTDTQYF
d_gene: TRBD1; abundance: once; v_gene: TRBV20-1; j_gene: TRBJ2-5; CDR3nt: TGCAGTGCAACTGACAGGGGGGGTAGTGAGACCCAGTACTTC; CDR3aa: CSATDRGGSETQYF
d_gene: .; abundance: many; v_gene: TRBV20-1; j_gene: TRBJ2-7; CDR3nt: TGCAGTGCTAGAGAGGTTCCGACTTACGAGCAGTACTTC; CDR3aa: CSAREVPTYEQYF
d_gene: .; abundance: few; v_gene: TRBV6-6; j_gene: TRBJ2-2; CDR3nt: TGTGCCAGCAGTCAGACCCGCACCGGGGAGCTGTTTTTT; CDR3aa: CASSQTRTGELFF
d_gene: .; abundance: many; v_gene: TRBV5-1; j_gene: TRBJ1-1; CDR3nt: TGCGCCAGCAGCTTCGGCCCAGGGAACACTGAAGCTTTCTTT; CDR3aa: CASSFGPGNTEAFF
d_gene: .; abundance: many; v_gene: TRBV5-6; j_gene: TRBJ1-5; CDR3nt: TGTGCCAGCAGCTTGCTCGCTGACAATCAGCCCCAGCATTTT; CDR3aa: CASSLLADNQPQHF
d_gene: .; abundance: .; v_gene: TRBV5-4; j_gene: TRBJ2-3; CDR3nt: TGTGCCAGCTGGGCGGGGACCCGGGCAGATACGCAGTATTTT; CDR3aa: CASWAGTRADTQYF
d_gene: TRBD1; abundance: .; v_gene: TRBV10-3; j_gene: TRBJ2-7; CDR3nt: TGTGCCATAGGACAGGGGGGAATCTACGAGCAGTACTTC; CDR3aa: CAIGQGGIYEQYF
d_gene: TRBD2; abundance: many; v_gene: TRBV10-3; j_gene: TRBJ2-5; CDR3nt: TGTGCCATCAGCGCAGGACTAGAAGAGACCCAGTACTTC; CDR3aa: CAISAGLEETQYF
d_gene: TRBD1; abundance: many; v_gene: TRBV5-1; j_gene: TRBJ1-1; CDR3nt: TGCGCCAGCAGCCCCAGGACAGGGGAGGTCACTGAAGCTTTCTTT; CDR3aa: CASSPRTGEVTEAFF
d_gene: .; abundance: many; v_gene: TRBV5-1; j_gene: TRBJ1-4; CDR3nt: TGCGCCAGCAGCTTGGACTCTTGGCGGACTAATGAAAAACTGTTTTTT; CDR3aa: CASSLDSWRTNEKLFF
d_gene: .; abundance: .; v_gene: TRBV6-1; j_gene: TRBJ2-5; CDR3nt: TGTGCCAGCAACGCCGGACAACGGGGAGAGACCAAGTACTTC; CDR3aa: CASNAGQRGETKYF
d_gene: TRBD2; abundance: .; v_gene: TRBV6-2/TRBV6-3; j_gene: TRBJ2-1; CDR3nt: TGTGCCAGCAGTCCCAGGCGGACTAGCGGGAGGGCAAACAATGAGCAGTTCTTC; CDR3aa: CASSPRRTSGRANNEQFF
d_gene: .; abundance: .; v_gene: TRBV20-1; j_gene: TRBJ2-3; CDR3nt: TGCAGTGCTAGAGATTGGGGCCGGGCACAATACACAGATACGCAGTATTTT; CDR3aa: CSARDWGRAQYTDTQYF
d_gene: .; abundance: many; v_gene: TRBV13; j_gene: TRBJ2-7; CDR3nt: TGTGCCAGCAGCGTCTCCTACGAGCAGTACTTC; CDR3aa: CASSVSYEQYF
d_gene: .; abundance: .; v_gene: TRBV24-1; j_gene: TRBJ2-1; CDR3nt: TGTGCCACCAGTGATTTAGGCGGGACAAGGGATTTAACCAATGAGCAGTTCTTC; CDR3aa: CATSDLGGTRDLTNEQFF
d_gene: TRBD2; abundance: many; v_gene: TRBV4-1; j_gene: TRBJ2-7; CDR3nt: TGCGCCAGCAGCCAAGATCGCTCTAGCGGGAGGGTTGAGCAGTACTTC; CDR3aa: CASSQDRSSGRVEQYF
d_gene: .; abundance: .; v_gene: TRBV15; j_gene: TRBJ2-2; CDR3nt: TGTGCCACCAGCAGAGATCGAATGGCGGCGAACACCGGGGAGCTGTTTTTT; CDR3aa: CATSRDRMAANTGELFF
d_gene: .; abundance: few; v_gene: TRBV19; j_gene: TRBJ2-3; CDR3nt: TGTGCCAGTAGGTTTGGCAGGGCAGATACGCAGTATTTT; CDR3aa: CASRFGRADTQYF
d_gene: .; abundance: .; v_gene: TRBV7-2; j_gene: TRBJ1-1; CDR3nt: TGTGCCAGCAGCTTAGCGCGTGGAGACACTGAAGCTTTCTTT; CDR3aa: CASSLARGDTEAFF
d_gene: .; abundance: few; v_gene: TRBV12-3/TRBV12-4; j_gene: TRBJ1-5; CDR3nt: TGTGCCAGCAGTTTCGGGAAGTATAGCAATCAGCCCCAGCATTTT; CDR3aa: CASSFGKYSNQPQHF
d_gene: .; abundance: .; v_gene: TRBV7-2; j_gene: TRBJ1-2; CDR3nt: TGTGCCAGCAGCCCAAGCCTCCTGGACGGAATACTCTATGGCTACACCTTC; CDR3aa: CASSPSLLDGILYGYTF
d_gene: .; abundance: many; v_gene: TRBV5-1; j_gene: TRBJ2-7; CDR3nt: TGCGCCAGCAGCTTAACCGGGACGGTGTCCTACGAGCAGTACTTC; CDR3aa: CASSLTGTVSYEQYF
d_gene: TRBD1; abundance: many; v_gene: TRBV6-1; j_gene: TRBJ1-5; CDR3nt: TGTGCCAGCTCTACAGGGGGCTTGGGTCAGCCCCAGCATTTT; CDR3aa: CASSTGGLGQPQHF
d_gene: .; abundance: many; v_gene: TRBV20-1; j_gene: TRBJ1-1; CDR3nt: TGCAGTGCTCCGACAGATACGAACACTGAAGCTTTCTTT; CDR3aa: CSAPTDTNTEAFF
d_gene: TRBD2; abundance: many; v_gene: TRBV20-1; j_gene: TRBJ2-3; CDR3nt: TGCAGTGCCGAGCGGGGTAGCGGCACAGATACGCAGTATTTT; CDR3aa: CSAERGSGTDTQYF
d_gene: .; abundance: many; v_gene: TRBV10-3; j_gene: TRBJ1-5; CDR3nt: TGTGCCATCAGTGAGTCCGGTCGCGATCAGCCCCAGCATTTT; CDR3aa: CAISESGRDQPQHF
d_gene: .; abundance: many; v_gene: TRBV28; j_gene: TRBJ2-1; CDR3nt: TGTGCCAGCAGCCCGGATAATGAGCAGTTCTTC; CDR3aa: CASSPDNEQFF
d_gene: .; abundance: few; v_gene: TRBV4-2; j_gene: TRBJ2-7; CDR3nt: TGTGCCAGCAGCCCCCAATCGGGCAGCCAGTACTTC; CDR3aa: CASSPQSGSQYF
d_gene: .; abundance: many; v_gene: TRBV2; j_gene: TRBJ1-6; CDR3nt: TGTGCCAGCAGGGGATTGGACAGAGCTAAGCCCCTCCACTTT; CDR3aa: CASRGLDRAKPLHF
d_gene: .; abundance: .; v_gene: TRBV7-3; j_gene: TRBJ1-6; CDR3nt: TGTGCCAGCAGCCCCTTTGGGGCGGGGAATTCACCCCTCCACTTT; CDR3aa: CASSPFGAGNSPLHF
d_gene: .; abundance: many; v_gene: TRBV4-3; j_gene: TRBJ1-4; CDR3nt: TGCGCCAGCAGCCAGAGCCGGGGTAATGAAAAACTGTTTTTT; CDR3aa: CASSQSRGNEKLFF
d_gene: .; abundance: many; v_gene: TRBV12-3/TRBV12-4; j_gene: TRBJ1-1; CDR3nt: TGTGCCAGCAGTTTATACAGGGTTACTAACACTGAAGCTTTCTTT; CDR3aa: CASSLYRVTNTEAFF
d_gene: TRBD1; abundance: .; v_gene: TRBV19; j_gene: TRBJ1-5; CDR3nt: TGTGCCAGTAGTACACAAACAGGGGATAGCAATCAGCCCCAGCATTTT; CDR3aa: CASSTQTGDSNQPQHF
d_gene: .; abundance: many; v_gene: TRBV12-3/TRBV12-4; j_gene: TRBJ1-6; CDR3nt: TGTGCCAGCAGTCTCCTGAGTAATTCACCCCTCCACTTT; CDR3aa: CASSLLSNSPLHF
d_gene: TRBD1; abundance: many; v_gene: TRBV7-3; j_gene: TRBJ2-1; CDR3nt: TGTGCCAGCAGCTTTACGGGACAGTCCTACAATGAGCAGTTCTTC; CDR3aa: CASSFTGQSYNEQFF
d_gene: TRBD2; abundance: many; v_gene: TRBV4-1; j_gene: TRBJ2-1; CDR3nt: TGCGCCAGCAGCCAAGTTAGAACTAGCGGCGCCGATGAGCAGTTCTTC; CDR3aa: CASSQVRTSGADEQFF
d_gene: .; abundance: many; v_gene: TRBV6-1; j_gene: TRBJ2-7; CDR3nt: TGTGCCAGCACCGCTAGCGAGGGGATTTACGAGCAGTACTTC; CDR3aa: CASTASEGIYEQYF
d_gene: TRBD1; abundance: few; v_gene: TRBV2; j_gene: TRBJ1-2; CDR3nt: TGTGCCAGCAGTGAAAGGGGGGACAGATTTAACTATGGCTACACCTTC; CDR3aa: CASSERGDRFNYGYTF
d_gene: .; abundance: many; v_gene: TRBV29-1; j_gene: TRBJ2-1; CDR3nt: TGCAGCGTGAACAAACACAGTGGAAATGAGCAGTTCTTC; CDR3aa: CSVNKHSGNEQFF
d_gene: TRBD1; abundance: many; v_gene: TRBV7-9; j_gene: TRBJ2-7; CDR3nt: TGTGCCAGCAGCTTAGGCTCAGGGGGTATGTCCTACGAGCAGTACTTC; CDR3aa: CASSLGSGGMSYEQYF
d_gene: .; abundance: .; v_gene: TRBV6-1; j_gene: TRBJ1-1; CDR3nt: TGTGCCAGCAGTACGTACAGGGCAACTTTCTTT; CDR3aa: CASSTYRATFF
d_gene: .; abundance: many; v_gene: TRBV20-1; j_gene: TRBJ1-2; CDR3nt: TGCAGTGCTAGAGCGGACACTCCCTTAAAGGATGGCTACACCTTC; CDR3aa: CSARADTPLKDGYTF
d_gene: .; abundance: .; v_gene: TRBV19; j_gene: TRBJ2-7; CDR3nt: TGTGCCAGTAGTCCTCAAACAGGAGAAAGCGCCTACGAGCAGTACTTC; CDR3aa: CASSPQTGESAYEQYF
d_gene: .; abundance: .; v_gene: TRBV18; j_gene: TRBJ2-1; CDR3nt: TGTGCCAGCTCACTCATGGATCGTGGCAATGAGCAGTTCTTC; CDR3aa: CASSLMDRGNEQFF
d_gene: TRBD2; abundance: many; v_gene: TRBV15; j_gene: TRBJ2-1; CDR3nt: TGTGCCACCAGCAGAGAGGGAGGGACCTACAATGAGCAGTTCTTC; CDR3aa: CATSREGGTYNEQFF
d_gene: .; abundance: many; v_gene: TRBV24-1; j_gene: TRBJ2-1; CDR3nt: TGTGCCACCAGTGATTCTAGTCGGGATGAGCAGTTCTTC; CDR3aa: CATSDSSRDEQFF
d_gene: .; abundance: many; v_gene: TRBV20-1; j_gene: TRBJ2-3; CDR3nt: TGCAGTGCTAGAGATCTCCAGGGTAGAGATACGCAGTATTTT; CDR3aa: CSARDLQGRDTQYF
d_gene: TRBD1; abundance: .; v_gene: TRBV5-1; j_gene: TRBJ2-7; CDR3nt: TGCGCCAGCAGCAGAACAGGGGCGAGCGAGCAGTACTTC; CDR3aa: CASSRTGASEQYF
d_gene: .; abundance: many; v_gene: TRBV5-1; j_gene: TRBJ2-3; CDR3nt: TGCGCCAGCGTGGGGTTTGGAACGCAGTATTTT; CDR3aa: CASVGFGTQYF
d_gene: .; abundance: many; v_gene: TRBV5-1; j_gene: TRBJ2-1; CDR3nt: TGCGCCAGCAGCTTGGGTCAGAGGACCTACAATGAGCAGTTCTTC; CDR3aa: CASSLGQRTYNEQFF
d_gene: TRBD2; abundance: many; v_gene: TRBV6-1; j_gene: TRBJ2-3; CDR3nt: TGTGCCAGCAGTCAAACGACTAGCGGGATCACAGATACGCAGTATTTT; CDR3aa: CASSQTTSGITDTQYF